Included here is one T cell receptor beta chain sequence, with context. The antigen is unknown. Naivety among CD8 cells was defined by CD45RO negativity and positive CCR7 selection, thereby excluding terminally differentiated effector memory CD45RA+ cells. This sample is drawn from a study of shared clonotypes between healthy human individuals. Broader study findings: The sampled material consisted only of blood, and tissue repertoires are likely to differ.

Splitting of each subset's genomic DNA was done evenly across several immunoSEQ plates. The assay was immunoSEQ multiplex PCR, and TCRdb's table has in-frame clones only and misses some. The sample includes around 2,100,000 clones, about 95% seen only once; the top ten take 1% to 1.5%. The CDR3 contains 15 residues. The J segment lost 0 bases and the V segment lost 0 bases, leaving 3 bases of the junction unmatched. CDR1 SGDLS and CDR2 YYNGEE come from the germline V gene. This TCR was sampled from a man younger than 35 in good health. Input material: naive CD8+ T cells sorted from blood. V and J are TRBV9 and TRBJ2-7; 7 nucleotides align to TRBD2. CDR3 nucleotides: TGTGCCAGCAGCGTAGAAAGCGGGGCCTCCTACGAGCAGTACTTC. It translates to CASSVESGASYEQYF. The full variable domain, rest sourced from reference TRBV9 and TRBJ2-7, is DSGVTQTPKHLITATGQRVTLRCSPRSGDLSVYWYQQSLDQGLQFLIQYYNGEERAKGNILERFSAQQFPDLHSELNLSSLELGDSALYFCASSVESGASYEQYFGPGTRLTVT.